These T cell receptor beta chains were read from a single sample in a study of cytomegalovirus exposure and HLA in healthy donors. This table comes from immunoSEQ multiplex PCR, and its TCRdb copy is limited to in-frame clones, with some not included. Of some 150,000 clones in the sample, 65% to 80% were seen once. The sequencing sample was made of PBMCs. All receptors derive from a man aged 35-49 years in good health and CMV-seronegative. Both conserved end residues are part of each CDR3. Each record gives: D gene, J gene, V gene, CDR3 protein, CDR3 DNA. The D gene is left open where the match is weak.

>.|TRBJ2-7|TRBV27
CASSPGIGTYEQYF
TGTGCCAGCAGCCCCGGGATCGGTACCTACGAGCAGTACTTC
>TRBD1|TRBJ1-1|TRBV19
CASSVTGGNTEAFF
TGTGCCAGTAGTGTGACAGGGGGGAACACTGAAGCTTTCTTT
>.|TRBJ2-6|TRBV5-6
CASSLGQGLSGANVLTF
TGTGCCAGCAGCTTGGGGCAGGGCCTCTCTGGGGCCAACGTCCTGACTTTC
>.|TRBJ1-1|TRBV4-1
CASSPYGPGLLNTEAFF
TGCGCCAGCAGCCCCTATGGACCGGGACTGTTGAACACTGAAGCTTTCTTT
>.|TRBJ2-2|TRBV5-1
CASSTGSASTGELFF
TGCGCCAGCAGCACTGGTTCTGCGAGCACCGGGGAGCTGTTTTTT
>TRBD1|TRBJ1-3|TRBV7-8
CASSNRGSGNTIYF
TGTGCCAGCAGCAACAGGGGTTCTGGAAACACCATATATTTT
>TRBD1|TRBJ2-7|TRBV10-3
CAISESGRGSSYEQYF
TGTGCCATCAGTGAGTCTGGCAGGGGGAGTTCCTACGAGCAGTACTTC
>TRBD1|TRBJ2-2|TRBV2
CASTMTGANTGELFF
TGTGCCAGCACTATGACAGGGGCTAACACCGGGGAGCTGTTTTTT
>.|TRBJ2-7|TRBV27
CASSFMDSKPYEQYF
TGTGCCAGCAGTTTCATGGACAGCAAACCCTACGAGCAGTACTTC
>TRBD1|TRBJ2-7|TRBV6-5
CASYGTGNWYF
TGTGCCAGCTACGGGACAGGGAATTGGTACTTC
>TRBD1|TRBJ1-1|TRBV27
CASSLGQGWDTEAFF
TGTGCCAGCAGCCTCGGACAGGGGTGGGACACTGAAGCTTTCTTT